These T cell receptor beta chains were read from a single sample in a study of blood T cells in healthy people across ages. TCRdb re-derived calls from the 5' RACE reads in MiXCR, one entry per CDR3 protein. The data contain 800,000 to 950,000 distinct CDR3 sequences, roughly 29% of them singletons. The same specimen was also included in a second study, on T cells of mothers and their children.

Source material: blood. The source is a woman between 40 and 55 years old in good health. Each CDR3 is given with its conserved first and last residue. D genes are given only for firm matches. The listing skips clone size in some rows; elsewhere it reads once, few, many or a size class.

v_gene	j_gene	d_gene	abundance	CDR3aa	CDR3nt
TRBV6-6	TRBJ2-2	TRBD2	NA	CARATSGEKNTGELFF	TGTGCCAGGGCGACTAGCGGGGAAAAGAACACCGGGGAGCTGTTTTTT
TRBV4-1	TRBJ2-3	NA	few	CASSPWIAPPGTDTQYF	TGCGCCAGCAGCCCCTGGATTGCCCCGCCAGGGACAGATACGCAGTATTTT
TRBV29-1	TRBJ2-3	NA	few	CSVTGPHTDTQYF	TGCAGCGTTACAGGGCCCCACACAGATACGCAGTATTTT
TRBV5-6	TRBJ2-2	NA	few	CASSYRGTSNTGELFF	TGTGCCAGCAGCTACCGGGGGACATCGAACACCGGGGAGCTGTTTTTT
TRBV28	TRBJ2-7	NA	few	CASRKPGPRSYEQYF	TGTGCCAGCAGAAAACCGGGACCGAGATCCTACGAGCAGTACTTC
TRBV6-2/TRBV6-3	TRBJ2-5	TRBD2	NA	CASNGRRGGQETQYF	TGTGCCAGCAATGGACGCCGGGGGGGACAAGAGACCCAGTACTTC
TRBV20-1	TRBJ1-5	TRBD1	many	CSARYQGGNSNQPQHF	TGCAGTGCTAGATACCAGGGGGGGAATAGCAATCAGCCCCAGCATTTT
TRBV7-2	TRBJ2-4	NA	few	CASSLGGGGPRNEQYF	TGTGCCAGCAGCTTAGGGGGAGGGGGACCACGCAATGAGCAGTACTTC
TRBV5-1	TRBJ2-6	TRBD1	NA	CASSLDNRGRSSGANVLTF	TGCGCCAGCAGCCTAGACAACAGGGGCAGGAGCTCTGGGGCCAACGTCCTGACTTTC
TRBV28	TRBJ2-7	NA	many	CASSTGGAFYEQYF	TGTGCCAGCAGCACTGGCGGGGCCTTCTACGAGCAGTACTTC
TRBV7-9	TRBJ2-2	TRBD1	once	CASSLPGTDLRELFF	TGTGCCAGCAGCTTACCCGGGACAGACTTGAGGGAGCTGTTTTTT
TRBV7-2	TRBJ2-4	NA	few	CASSLKLSSGGGHNEQYF	TGTGCCAGCAGCCTCAAACTTTCTAGCGGAGGGGGCCATAATGAGCAGTACTTC
TRBV2	TRBJ2-1	NA	few	CASSPLYGGINNEQFF	TGTGCCAGCAGTCCTCTTTACGGGGGCATTAACAATGAGCAGTTCTTC
TRBV7-3	TRBJ2-4	TRBD2	NA	CASSSSGDYNEQYF	TGTGCCAGCAGCTCCAGCGGGGACTACAATGAGCAGTACTTC
TRBV12-3/TRBV12-4	TRBJ1-2	NA	many	CASSRTSTNYGYTF	TGTGCCAGCAGTCGGACATCTACTAACTATGGCTACACCTTC
TRBV10-3	TRBJ1-1	NA	NA	CAISAAQNTEAFF	TGTGCCATCAGTGCAGCTCAGAACACTGAAGCTTTCTTT
TRBV6-2/TRBV6-3	TRBJ1-1	NA	NA	CASHPSVNTEAFF	TGTGCCAGCCACCCTAGCGTGAACACTGAAGCTTTCTTT
TRBV5-1	TRBJ2-3	NA	few	CASKVDRAPLPTDTQYF	TGCGCCAGCAAGGTTGATAGGGCACCTCTCCCAACAGATACGCAGTATTTT
TRBV29-1	TRBJ1-1	NA	NA	CSVEGVKEAFF	TGCAGCGTTGAAGGGGTAAAAGAAGCTTTCTTT
TRBV29-1	TRBJ1-1	NA	many	CSVGGGTEAFF	TGCAGCGTTGGAGGCGGAACTGAAGCTTTCTTT
TRBV12-3/TRBV12-4	TRBJ2-1	NA	NA	CASSPRGGQRDISYNEQFF	TGTGCCAGCAGTCCCCGAGGGGGACAGCGGGACATCTCCTACAATGAGCAGTTCTTC
TRBV5-1	TRBJ2-1	NA	NA	CASSFADSLYNEQFF	TGCGCCAGCAGCTTTGCGGACTCCCTATACAATGAGCAGTTCTTC
TRBV12-3/TRBV12-4	TRBJ2-1	TRBD1	many	CASSLTGGARSNEQFF	TGTGCCAGCAGCCTGACAGGGGGCGCAAGGAGCAATGAGCAGTTCTTC
TRBV28	TRBJ1-2	NA	NA	CASSLSDRNYGYTF	TGTGCCAGCAGTTTGTCAGATAGGAACTATGGCTACACCTTC
TRBV28	TRBJ2-6	NA	NA	CASSRPLSGANVLTF	TGTGCCAGCAGTAGACCGTTATCTGGGGCCAACGTCCTGACTTTC
TRBV13	TRBJ1-1	NA	many	CASSLGSGSTEAFF	TGTGCCAGCAGCCTAGGTTCGGGGTCCACTGAAGCTTTCTTT
TRBV12-3/TRBV12-4	TRBJ1-5	TRBD1	NA	CASSWARQGGGPQHF	TGTGCCAGCAGTTGGGCTAGACAGGGGGGAGGGCCCCAGCATTTT
TRBV28	TRBJ2-1	NA	few	CASSRELRGGDQFF	TGTGCCAGCAGCCGAGAACTCAGGGGAGGAGATCAGTTCTTC
TRBV12-3/TRBV12-4	TRBJ1-5	NA	NA	CASSLTGYSSQPQHF	TGTGCCAGCAGTCTTACAGGGTATAGCAGTCAGCCCCAGCATTTT
TRBV3-1	TRBJ2-1	NA	many	CASSQVGGNSYNEQFF	TGTGCCAGCAGCCAAGTCGGGGGCAACTCTTACAATGAGCAGTTCTTC
TRBV18	TRBJ2-7	TRBD1	many	CASSPRDSSYEQYF	TGTGCCAGCAGCCCCCGGGACAGCTCCTACGAGCAGTACTTC
TRBV18	TRBJ2-3	NA	NA	CASSPLEQGSTDTQYF	TGTGCCAGCTCACCACTTGAACAGGGCAGCACAGATACGCAGTATTTT
TRBV9	TRBJ2-1	TRBD2	many	CASSVQRGGLNEQFF	TGTGCCAGCAGCGTCCAGCGGGGGGGTTTAAATGAGCAGTTCTTC